This entry features one T cell receptor (beta chain) sequence. Its specificity is not known. Systemic immunosuppression or a history of autoimmune disease excluded patients. Blood samples were obtained at baseline, cycle 4 day 1, and cycle 7 day 1. CDR3 length equals 13 residues. The V gene's germline CDR1 is WSHSY and CDR2 SAAADI. V dropped 11 bases and J dropped 5; count of bases not matched to a gene: 4. Sequencing was performed with immunoSEQ multiplex PCR; in TCRdb, only in-frame clones are kept and a portion is missing. The sample records some 110,000 clones, about 90% being singletons. The record originates from a study of OX40 agonist ivuxolimab in advanced cancers. The study's findings and limits: It was also the case that some nonresponders had low normalized T-cell clonal expansion. There was clonal expansion of CD4+ and CD8+ blood T cells by week 6 at 0.1 to 3.0 mg/kg.

The chain carries TRBV10-2 and TRBJ2-1; TRBD2 aligns across 12 bases. Sample: CD4+ or CD8+ T cells sorted from blood, taken in a trial of the OX40 agonist ivuxolimab. The TCR was taken from an adult with an advanced solid tumor such as melanoma, head and neck, liver or kidney cancer. The CDR3 DNA reads as TGCGCCGCGGGACTAGCGGGTCACAATGAGCAGTTCTTC. Amino acid sequence: CAAGLAGHNEQFF.